Below are 26 T cell receptor beta chains sequenced from a single sample in a study of T cells in Graves' hyperthyroidism and ophthalmopathy. From RNA transcripts, TCR beta CDR3 regions were amplified. HTBI primers were employed in a first-round RT-PCR of the TCR CDR3. From the multiplex PCR reads, TCRdb called clonotypes with MiXCR, one entry per CDR3 protein. The sample holds hundreds of thousands of distinct CDR3 sequences, 38% seen once. Source material: blood. These receptors were collected from a man aged 18 to 29 with Graves' hyperthyroidism.

CDR3 DNA sequence: TGTGCCAGCGCACACCTAGCGGAACAAGAGACCCAGTACTTC. Protein product: CASAHLAEQETQYF. This chain joins TRBV9 and TRBJ2-5; 7 bases line up with TRBD2. The CDR3 sequence is 14 residues long. V trimming: 7 bases; J trimming: 2 bases; junction bases outside the gene matches: 8. The germline V gene has CDR1 SGDLS and CDR2 YYNGEE.

This chain uses TRBV11-1 with TRBJ1-1; weak D call: TRBD1 (5 bases). The CDR3 sequence is 15 residues long. Trimming took off 10 bases at V and 4 bases at J, with 22 bases between the two ends. CDR1 is SGHAT, CDR2 FQDESV, per germline (reference sequence). The CDR3 nucleotides read TGTGCCACCAAAAAAACCCCCGGGGGAGGCACTGAAGCTTTCTTT. Its protein is CATKKTPGGGTEAFF.

V gene TRBV7-2 combines with J gene TRBJ2-5, with TRBD2 matching over 7 bases. This CDR3 has 18 amino acids. The germline V gene encodes CDR1 SGHTA and CDR2 FQGNSA. Germline trimming cut 5 bases from V and 0 bases from J; bases unmatched to any gene: 15. The CDR3: CASSPRRSGTPYQETQYF. The CDR3 DNA sequence: TGTGCCAGCAGCCCACGGCGGAGCGGGACCCCTTACCAAGAGACCCAGTACTTC.

CDR3 in amino acids: CASSLEPAGYTQYF. DNA of the CDR3: TGTGCCAGCAGCTTAGAGCCAGCGGGCTATACGCAGTATTTT. The J gene is TRBJ2-3, the V gene TRBV7-2; D might be TRBD2 (6 bases). Trimming took 1 base from V and 7 from J, leaving 12 bases between them. Per germline, CDR1 SGHTA and CDR2 FQGNSA. This CDR3 region has 14 residues.

This clonotype came up many times. V and J are TRBV25-1 and TRBJ2-7, with D possibly TRBD1 on 7 matching bases. Germline loops: CDR1 MGHDK, CDR2 SYGVNS. The CDR3 runs 16 residues. Trimming took 4 bases from V and 0 from J, leaving 16 bases between them. This CDR3 is CASSGQGGQSSYEQYF. For the CDR3, the DNA is TGTGCCAGCAGTGGCCAGGGGGGCCAGAGCTCCTACGAGCAGTACTTC.

As for this clonotype: With a much larger clone just one base away, this may be a read error. V usage is TRBV7-6 and J usage is TRBJ2-2; TRBD2 matches at 8 bases. CDR1 and CDR2 from the germline V gene are SGHVS and FNYEAQ. This CDR3 is built from 15 residues. The CDR3 loop is CASSLASGSSGGLFF. CDR3 bases: TGTGCCAGCAGCTTGGCCAGCGGGAGCTCCGGGGGGCTGTTTTTT.

This clonotype was picked up many times. The rearrangement links TRBV2 to TRBJ1-1, with D possibly matching TRBD1 (5 bases). Germline V gene sequence: CDR1 SNHLY, CDR2 FYNNEI. The CDR3 has 14 residues. V was shortened by 3 bases and J by 0 bases, with 8 bases between the two germline ends. DNA of the CDR3: TGTGCCAGCAGTGACAGGGTCCTGAACACTGAAGCTTTCTTT. Translated, it gives CASSDRVLNTEAFF.

The chain uses TRBV14 and TRBJ1-1; D ambiguous. The germline CDR1 and CDR2 sequences are SGHDN and FVKESK. Trimming shortened V by 0 bases and J by 11 bases, and 19 bases separated the two germline ends. The CDR3 covers 15 residues. The chain's CDR3 is CASSQEGRRWGRAFF. The CDR3 DNA sequence: TGTGCCAGCAGCCAAGAAGGGAGACGGTGGGGAAGGGCTTTCTTT.

In the case of this clonotype: The junction and the germline gene differ at one end; a read error may be behind it. The chain couples TRBV7-9 to TRBJ2-7; D remains unclear. This CDR3 contains 18 residues. Germline values: CDR1 SEHNR, CDR2 FQNEAQ (reference sequence). The chain's CDR3 is CASSQGSVGGLRSYEQYF. The CDR3 nucleotides are TGCGCCAGCAGCCAAGGGTCTGTTGGCGGCCTTAGATCCTACGAGCAGTACTTC. Filled out from reference TRBV7-9 and TRBJ2-7, the complete variable domain reads DTGVSQNPRHKITKRGQNVTFRCDPISEHNRLYWYRQTLGQGPEFLTYFQNEAQLEKSRLLSDRFSAERPKGSFSTLEIQRTEQGDSAMYLCASSQGSVGGLRSYEQYFGPGTRLTVT.

This clonotype appeared a few times. The DNA for the CDR3 is TGTGCCAGCAGCCAAGACAAAGCCTACGAGCAGTACTTC. It specifies CASSQDKAYEQYF. The chain uses TRBV9 and TRBJ2-7; D unclear. CDR1 SGDLS and CDR2 YYNGEE come from the germline V gene. This CDR3 contains 13 residues. V lost 4 bases and J lost 2, with 10 bases in between. The complete variable domain, with remaining parts taken from reference TRBV9 and TRBJ2-7, reads DSGVTQTPKHLITATGQRVTLRCSPRSGDLSVYWYQQSLDQGLQFLIQYYNGEERAKGNILERFSAQQFPDLHSELNLSSLELGDSALYFCASSQDKAYEQYFGPGTRLTVT.

This clonotype was detected only a few times. This chain connects TRBV7-3 to TRBJ1-3; TRBD1 agrees at 7 bases. The CDR3 has 16 amino acids. Germline values: CDR1 SGHTA, CDR2 FQGTGA. V lost 2 bases and J lost 0; bases outside the gene matches: 4. CDR3 sequence (DNA): TGTGCCAGCAGCTTAGGGACAGCAAGCTCTGGAAACACCATATATTTT. As protein: CASSLGTASSGNTIYF.

This clonotype was observed at least ten times. The chain carries TRBV29-1 and TRBJ1-4, with D possibly TRBD1 on 5 matching bases. Germline values: CDR1 SQVTM, CDR2 ANQGSEA. The V end was cut by 7 bases, the J end by 8 bases, with 17 bases between. The CDR3 extends over 13 amino acids. CDR3 loop: CSAAGQLGEKLFF. CDR3 in DNA: TGCAGCGCCGCGGGGCAGTTGGGGGAAAAACTGTTTTTT.

The sample holds many counts of this clonotype. This rearrangement joins TRBV12-3 or TRBV12-4 to TRBJ2-7; D unresolved. Trimming stripped 7 bases from V and 4 bases from J, with 11 bases between. This CDR3 is built from 12 residues. CDR3 DNA sequence: TGTGCCAGCACCCAGGACGGTTACGAGCAGTACTTC. This sequence encodes CASTQDGYEQYF.

The chain is built from TRBV7-9 and TRBJ1-1; D gene unclear. This CDR3 has 15 amino acids. V lost 5 bases and J 2 bases, leaving 15 bases between the germline ends. Per germline, CDR1 SEHNR and CDR2 FQNEAQ (reference sequence). DNA for the CDR3: TGTGCCAGCAGCCAAGGTCGGAGCCTAAACACTGAAGCTTTCTTT. Its translation: CASSQGRSLNTEAFF.

This clonotype has only a few counts. The chain joins TRBV6-6 to TRBJ1-2; TRBD1 aligns across 9 bases. In germline, CDR1 is MNHNY, CDR2 SVGAGI (reference sequence). J lost 6 bases, V lost 2 bases, and 4 bases had no gene match. This CDR3 region has 14 residues. The CDR3, as DNA: TGTGCCAGCAGTTACGCGGGGACAGGGAATGGCTACACCTTC. It yields the protein CASSYAGTGNGYTF.

This clonotype was observed at least ten times. The V call is TRBV6-1, the J call TRBJ2-2; D perhaps matches TRBD1 (6 bases). V lost 4 bases to trimming and J lost 3 bases, with 9 bases between them. The CDR3 consists of 14 residues. CDR1 and CDR2 from the germline V gene are MNHNS and SASEGT. CDR3 nucleotides: TGTGCCAGCAGTGGACAGGTGGACACCGGGGAGCTGTTTTTT. Translation: CASSGQVDTGELFF.

This clonotype was seen many times. The chain carries TRBV9 and TRBJ1-1; D unclear. The CDR3 has 14 amino acids. Trimming left V 3 bases short and J 4 bases short, with 13 bases between. Per the germline V gene, CDR1 is SGDLS and CDR2 is YYNGEE. CDR3 nucleotides: TGTGCCAGCAGCGCGTCCATGGAGAGCACTGAAGCTTTCTTT. Translating it yields CASSASMESTEAFF.

This clonotype occurred many times. CDR3 nucleotides: TGTGCCATCAGCCAGGCGGGGGGGAACACTGAAGCTTTCTTT. Amino acids: CAISQAGGNTEAFF. This rearrangement joins TRBV10-3 to TRBJ1-1; the D gene is possibly TRBD1 (5 bases). The CDR3 runs 14 residues. Germline lookup yields CDR1 ENHRY and CDR2 SYGVKD. The ends were cut back, 6 bases at V and 1 base at J, with 12 bases in the middle.

The chain employs TRBV25-1 and TRBJ1-6; weak D call: TRBD1 (5 bases). V was pared by 3 bases and J by 10 bases, with 19 bases between. Germline V gene lookup returns CDR1 MGHDK and CDR2 SYGVNS. The CDR3 extends over 16 amino acids. The CDR3: CASSDEGGGTGSPLHF. CDR3 in DNA: TGTGCCAGCAGTGATGAGGGCGGGGGAACGGGCTCACCCCTCCACTTT.

The chain combines TRBV7-8 with TRBJ2-7; TRBD2 agrees at 7 bases. Germline lookup yields CDR1 SGHVS and CDR2 FQNEAQ. Germline trimming cut 3 bases from V and 6 bases from J; bases unmatched to any gene: 17. This CDR3 has 17 amino acids. For the CDR3, the DNA is TGTGCCAGCAGCTTGCCCCCGTGGGGGGGAGGGCCCCGCGAGCAGTACTTC. This codes for CASSLPPWGGGPREQYF.

This clonotype was observed at least ten times. The rearrangement joins TRBV10-3 to TRBJ2-7; 7 nucleotides match TRBD1. The CDR3 loop spans 12 amino acids. In germline, CDR1 is ENHRY, CDR2 SYGVKD. Germline trimming cut 2 bases from V and 9 bases from J; bases unmatched to any gene: 4. CDR3 protein: CAISERGQAQYF. The CDR3 bases are TGTGCCATCAGTGAGAGGGGGCAGGCGCAGTACTTC.

To note about this clonotype: The junction departs from germline at one end; a sequencing error may be responsible. V and J are TRBV10-3 and TRBJ1-6, with D uncertain. The CDR3 extends over 16 amino acids. CDR1 is ENHRY and CDR2 is SYGVKD in the germline V gene. CDR3 sequence reads: CASSSEGSSYNSPLHF. Written as DNA, the CDR3 is TGTGCCAGCAGTTCGGAAGGGAGCTCCTATAATTCACCCCTCCACTTT.

The J gene is TRBJ1-1, the V gene TRBV5-1; 10 bases line up with TRBD1. Germline V lookup: CDR1 SGHRS, CDR2 YFSETQ. V lost 0 bases to trimming and J lost 4 bases; unmatched junction nucleotides: 6. CDR3 size: 16 residues. The CDR3 protein is CASSLGQGATGTEAFF. CDR3 nucleotide sequence: TGCGCCAGCAGCTTGGGACAGGGGGCAACGGGCACTGAAGCTTTCTTT.

This clonotype has a count of ten or more. This chain connects TRBV19 to TRBJ1-5, with a weak D call TRBD1 (5 bases). V was pared by 7 bases and J by 5 bases, with 15 bases between. There are 14 residues in the CDR3. Germline loops: CDR1 LNHDA, CDR2 SQIVND (reference sequence). The DNA for the CDR3 is TGTGCCAGTAATCCGGGGGGGTTCGATCAGCCCCAGCATTTT. Translated: CASNPGGFDQPQHF.

This clonotype was counted a single time. This chain uses TRBV12-3 or TRBV12-4 with TRBJ1-1; 7 bases are shared with TRBD1. V was clipped by 5 bases and J by 7 bases; unmatched bases: 10. The CDR3 loop spans 14 amino acids. The CDR3 nucleotides are TGTGCCAGCAGTCCCGCCAGGACAGGACTTGAAGCTTTCTTT. Translation: CASSPARTGLEAFF.

The chain is built from TRBV25-1 and TRBJ1-2, with 9 bases identical to TRBD1. The CDR3 totals 14 residues. Germline CDR1 MGHDK, CDR2 SYGVNS. J was trimmed by 7 bases and V by 4 bases; bases with no gene match: 7. CDR3: CASSVPGQGSGYTF. The CDR3 DNA sequence: TGTGCCAGCAGTGTTCCGGGACAGGGATCTGGCTACACCTTC.